A single sample is the source of the 17 T cell receptor beta chains below, sequenced in a study of T-cell reconstitution after alpha-beta-depleted transplantation in children. This sample's TCRbeta library carried unique molecular identifier barcodes. Via MiXCR, TCRdb re-called the PCR reads, giving one row per CDR3 protein. This sample carries more than 400,000 distinct CDR3 sequences, roughly 43% of them seen once, and the ten largest clones take 27%. This material consisted of PBMCs, taken before TCRalphabeta/CD19-depleted stem cell transplant. The receptors originated from a girl aged 2-9 years with aplastic anemia, due to receive a stem cell transplant.

This chain connects TRBV5-1 to TRBJ1-5; D possibly corresponds to TRBD1 (5 bases). Trimming pared 2 bases from V and 6 bases from J, leaving 9 bases between. This CDR3 has 13 amino acids. The germline gives CDR1 SGHRS, CDR2 YFSETQ. CDR3 residues: CASSLGGAQPQHF. In DNA form, the CDR3 reads TGCGCCAGCAGCTTAGGAGGGGCTCAGCCCCAGCATTTT. Variable domain in full (rest from reference TRBV5-1 and TRBJ1-5): KAGVTQTPRYLIKTRGQQVTLSCSPISGHRSVSWYQQTPGQGLQFLFEYFSETQRNKGNFPGRFSGRQFSNSRSEMNVSTLELGDSALYLCASSLGGAQPQHFGDGTRLSIL.

The V and J genes are TRBV10-2 and TRBJ2-2; 12 bases fit TRBD2. V shed 5 bases and J 4 bases; nucleotides not matched to a gene: 5. This CDR3 has 16 amino acids. Germline V lookup: CDR1 WSHSY, CDR2 SAAADI. The CDR3 nucleotides are TGCGCCAGCAGTCAACTAGCGGGAGGCGGCACCGGGGAGCTGTTTTTT. Residues: CASSQLAGGGTGELFF.

The chain couples TRBV5-1 to TRBJ1-2, with D maybe TRBD1 (5 bases). The CDR3 has 12 amino acids. CDR1 and CDR2 (germline): SGHRS, YFSETQ. Trimming left V 0 bases short and J 13 bases short, with 13 bases between. CDR3: CASSLEGLQGTF. As DNA, the CDR3 is TGCGCCAGCAGCTTGGAGGGGCTCCAAGGCACCTTC.

The chain is built from TRBV7-9 and TRBJ2-3; D tentatively fits TRBD1 or TRBD2 (6 bases each). The CDR3 covers 14 residues. Trimming took 3 bases from V and 4 from J, leaving 11 bases between them. Germline assignment: CDR1 SEHNR and CDR2 FQNEAQ (reference sequence). The CDR3 DNA reads as TGTGCCAGCAGCTTCATCGGGGGCGCAGATACGCAGTATTTT. Protein product: CASSFIGGADTQYF.

The V gene is TRBV2, the J gene TRBJ1-2; 9 nucleotides agree with TRBD1. The CDR3 totals 14 residues. The germline V gene has CDR1 SNHLY and CDR2 FYNNEI. With 6 bases clipped from V and 8 bases from J, the junction kept 10 bases outside the gene matches. The CDR3 here is CASREGQGKGGYTF. DNA for the CDR3: TGTGCCAGCAGGGAGGGACAGGGAAAAGGCGGCTACACCTTC.

The chain couples TRBV20-1 to TRBJ2-1, with D tentatively TRBD2 (6 bases). Trimming pared 3 bases from V and 2 bases from J, leaving 14 bases between. Per germline, CDR1 DFQATT and CDR2 SNEGSKA (reference sequence). This CDR3 contains 15 residues. CDR3 sequence (DNA): TGCAGTGCTAGTCTCCGGGAGAGGCCCTACAATGAGCAGTTCTTC. Protein product: CSASLRERPYNEQFF.

V and J are TRBV12-5 and TRBJ2-3; a weak D match, TRBD2 (6 bases). The CDR3 consists of 18 residues. V was shortened by 2 bases and J by 2 bases, with 20 bases between the two germline ends. In germline, CDR1 is LGHNT, CDR2 FRNRAP. The CDR3 bases are TGTGCTAGTGGTTTGCTTCGACGTCCAGGGACTCTCACAGATACGCAGTATTTT. Its translation is CASGLLRRPGTLTDTQYF. Combining the CDR3 with reference TRBV12-5 and TRBJ2-3 gives the whole variable domain DARVTQTPRHKVTEMGQEVTMRCQPILGHNTVFWYRQTMMQGLELLAYFRNRAPLDDSGMPKDRFSAEMPDATLATLKIQPSEPRDSAVYFCASGLLRRPGTLTDTQYFGPGTRLTVL.

This clonotype was seen once. This chain connects TRBV7-3 to TRBJ1-1, with a weak D call TRBD1 (5 bases). Trimming took off 3 bases at V and 0 bases at J, with 11 bases between the two ends. The CDR3 runs 15 residues. Germline V gene lookup returns CDR1 SGHTA and CDR2 FQGTGA. The CDR3 nucleotides are TGTGCCAGCAGCTTCTCGTCAGGGATGAACACTGAAGCTTTCTTT. This translates into CASSFSSGMNTEAFF.

The genes are TRBV18 and TRBJ2-5; D gene uncertain. The CDR3 is 14 residues long. The V gene's germline CDR1 is KGHSH and CDR2 LQKENI. V was cut by 1 base and J by 5 bases, with 11 bases left in between. The CDR3 is CASSPQSSAETQYF. DNA for the CDR3: TGTGCCAGCTCACCACAGAGTTCCGCGGAGACCCAGTACTTC.

This clonotype was found many times. This chain connects TRBV5-6 to TRBJ1-1; D is perhaps TRBD1 (5 bases). The V end lost 2 bases, the J end lost 8 bases, and 10 bases lay between the germline ends. The germline V gene encodes CDR1 SGHDT and CDR2 YYEEEE. This CDR3 is 12 amino acids long. CDR3 loop: CASSFDSREAFF. CDR3 sequence (DNA): TGTGCCAGCAGCTTTGACAGTCGCGAAGCTTTCTTT. Full variable domain (missing parts from reference TRBV5-6 and TRBJ1-1): DAGVTQSPTHLIKTRGQQVTLRCSPKSGHDTVSWYQQALGQGPQFIFQYYEEEERQRGNFPDRFSGHQFPNYSSELNVNALLLGDSALYLCASSFDSREAFFGQGTRLTVV.

The table lists this clonotype with many counts. The V and J genes are TRBV7-2 and TRBJ2-1, with D unclear. Trimming shortened V by 0 bases and J by 4 bases, and 10 bases separated the two germline ends. Per germline, CDR1 SGHTA and CDR2 FQGNSA. The CDR3 is 15 amino acids. CDR3 bases: TGTGCCAGCAGCTTAGCGGGTGTTACGTACAATGAGCAGTTCTTC. This codes for CASSLAGVTYNEQFF.

The chain joins TRBV20-1 to TRBJ2-2; the match to TRBD2 covers 8 bases. The CDR3 is 17 amino acids. Trimming removed 0 bases from V and 1 base from J; junction bases left unmatched: 7. Germline V gene lookup returns CDR1 DFQATT and CDR2 SNEGSKA (reference sequence). The CDR3 region is CSARDPAGAQNTGELFF. CDR3 DNA: TGCAGTGCTAGAGATCCAGCGGGAGCGCAGAACACCGGGGAGCTGTTTTTT.

This clonotype was detected ten times or more. This chain uses TRBV6-6 with TRBJ2-7; TRBD1 or TRBD2 may be the D gene (6 bases each). The CDR3 consists of 13 residues. The V gene lost 0 bases and the J gene lost 5 bases, with 8 bases spanning the gap. Germline V lookup: CDR1 MNHNY, CDR2 SVGAGI (reference sequence). The CDR3 DNA sequence: TGTGCCAGCAGTTACTCGGGGGGCCACGAGCAGTACTTC. Amino acids: CASSYSGGHEQYF.

This clonotype was detected only once. The rearrangement uses TRBV29-1 and TRBJ2-3, with D perhaps TRBD2 (5 bases). Germline loops: CDR1 SQVTM, CDR2 ANQGSEA. Trimming shortened V by 6 bases and J by 1 base, and 20 bases separated the two germline ends. CDR3 size: 16 residues. Written as DNA, the CDR3 is TGCAGCGTCGACCCAAGCGTGGGAGCTGGCACAGATACGCAGTATTTT. Its protein is CSVDPSVGAGTDTQYF.

This clonotype was counted ten times or more. The rearrangement links TRBV5-6 to TRBJ1-6, with 10 positions matching TRBD1. The V gene's germline CDR1 is SGHDT and CDR2 YYEEEE. This CDR3 has 14 amino acids. Trimming took 0 bases from V and 10 from J; bases not matched to a gene: 1. The DNA of the CDR3 is TGTGCCAGCAGCTTGGGACAGGGGGCCTCACCCCTCCACTTT. It yields the protein CASSLGQGASPLHF.

The table lists this clonotype with many counts. This sequence joins TRBV20-1 and TRBJ2-1; TRBD1 might be the D (6 bases). This CDR3 has 13 residues. CDR1 and CDR2 from the germline V gene are DFQATT and SNEGSKA (reference sequence). This chain's CDR3 is CTTEGDRNNEQFF. CDR3 bases: TGCACCACCGAGGGGGACCGGAACAATGAGCAGTTCTTC.

V gene TRBV6-1 combines with J gene TRBJ2-1, with 7 bases that match TRBD2. Germline CDR1 MNHNS, CDR2 SASEGT. The trim removed 7 bases at V and 1 base at J, leaving 10 bases unmatched. The CDR3 runs 16 residues. The CDR3 protein is CASTRGGGLSYNEQFF. In nucleotides, the CDR3 is TGTGCCAGCACCCGCGGGGGTGGACTATCCTACAATGAGCAGTTCTTC.